Described below is a single TCR beta chain sequence and its context. This entry belongs to a study of cytomegalovirus exposure and HLA in healthy donors. The CDR3 extends over 15 amino acids. Looked up from germline, CDR1 is SGHNT and CDR2 is YYREEE (reference sequence). The V end lost 0 bases, the J end lost 0 bases, and 9 bases lay between the germline ends. The PCR used 60 Vbeta and 13 Jbeta primers. Clones were sequenced by immunoSEQ multiplex PCR, and TCRdb holds only the in-frame ones, with some missing. The sample table sets out more than 100,000 clones. V usage is TRBV5-4 and J usage is TRBJ1-1, with unresolved D. The origin of this receptor is a man aged 35 to 55 in good health and CMV-seronegative. Specimen: PBMCs. The CDR3 DNA sequence: TGTGCCAGCAGCTTGGATGGGCAGATGAACACTGAAGCTTTCTTT. This codes for CASSLDGQMNTEAFF.